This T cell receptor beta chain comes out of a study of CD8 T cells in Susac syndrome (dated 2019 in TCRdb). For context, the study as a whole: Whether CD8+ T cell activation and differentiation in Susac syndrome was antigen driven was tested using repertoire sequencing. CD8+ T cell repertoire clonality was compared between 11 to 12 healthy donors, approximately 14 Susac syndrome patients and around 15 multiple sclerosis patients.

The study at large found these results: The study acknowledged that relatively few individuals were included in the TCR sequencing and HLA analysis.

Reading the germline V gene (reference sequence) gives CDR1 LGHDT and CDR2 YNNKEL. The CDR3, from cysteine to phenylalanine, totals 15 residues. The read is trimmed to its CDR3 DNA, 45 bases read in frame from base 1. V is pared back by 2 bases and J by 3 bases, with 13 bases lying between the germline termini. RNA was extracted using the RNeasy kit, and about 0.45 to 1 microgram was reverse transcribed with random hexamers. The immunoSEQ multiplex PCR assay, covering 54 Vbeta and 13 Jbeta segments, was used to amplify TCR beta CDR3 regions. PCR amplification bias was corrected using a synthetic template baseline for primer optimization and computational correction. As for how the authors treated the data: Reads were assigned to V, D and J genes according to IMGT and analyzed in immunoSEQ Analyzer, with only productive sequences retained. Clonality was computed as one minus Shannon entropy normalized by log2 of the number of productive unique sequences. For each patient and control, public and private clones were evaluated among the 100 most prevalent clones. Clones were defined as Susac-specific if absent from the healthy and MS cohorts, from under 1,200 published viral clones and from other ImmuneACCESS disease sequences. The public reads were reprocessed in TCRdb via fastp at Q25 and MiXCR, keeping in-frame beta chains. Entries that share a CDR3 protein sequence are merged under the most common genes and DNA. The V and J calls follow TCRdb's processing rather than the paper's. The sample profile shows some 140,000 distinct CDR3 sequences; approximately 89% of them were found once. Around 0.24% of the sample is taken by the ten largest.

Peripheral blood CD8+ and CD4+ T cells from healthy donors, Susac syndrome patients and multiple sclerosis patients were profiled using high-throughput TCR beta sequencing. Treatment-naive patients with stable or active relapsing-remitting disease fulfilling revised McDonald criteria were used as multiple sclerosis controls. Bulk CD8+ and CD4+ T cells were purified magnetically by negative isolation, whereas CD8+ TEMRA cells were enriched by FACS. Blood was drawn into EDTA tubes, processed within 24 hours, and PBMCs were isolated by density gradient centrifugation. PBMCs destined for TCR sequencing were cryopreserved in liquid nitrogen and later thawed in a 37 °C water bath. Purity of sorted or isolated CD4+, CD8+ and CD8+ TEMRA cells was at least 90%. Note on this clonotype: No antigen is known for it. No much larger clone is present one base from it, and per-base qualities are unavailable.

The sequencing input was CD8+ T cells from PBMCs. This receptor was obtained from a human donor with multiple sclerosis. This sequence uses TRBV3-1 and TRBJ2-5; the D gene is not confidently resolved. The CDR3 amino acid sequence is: CASSQNGRAEETQYF. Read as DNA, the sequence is TGTGCCAGCAGCCAAAACGGACGGGCCGAAGAGACCCAGTACTTC.